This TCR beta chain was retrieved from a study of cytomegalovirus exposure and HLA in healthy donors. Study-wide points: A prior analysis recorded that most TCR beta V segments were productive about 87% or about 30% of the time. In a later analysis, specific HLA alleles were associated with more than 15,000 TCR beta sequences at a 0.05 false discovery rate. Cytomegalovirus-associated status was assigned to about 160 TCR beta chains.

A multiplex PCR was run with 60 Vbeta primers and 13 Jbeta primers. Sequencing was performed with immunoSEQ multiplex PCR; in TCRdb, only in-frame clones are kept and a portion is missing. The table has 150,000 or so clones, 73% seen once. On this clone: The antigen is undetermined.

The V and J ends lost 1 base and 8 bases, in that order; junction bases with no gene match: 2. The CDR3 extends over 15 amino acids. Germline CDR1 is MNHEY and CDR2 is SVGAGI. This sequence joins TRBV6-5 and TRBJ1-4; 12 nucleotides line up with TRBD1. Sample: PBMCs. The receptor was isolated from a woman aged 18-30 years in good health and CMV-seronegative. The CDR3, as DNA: TGTGCCAGCAGTTACTATGGGACAGGGGGCGAAAAACTGTTTTTT. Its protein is CASSYYGTGGEKLFF.